The entry that follows covers one TCR beta chain sequence. Germline V gives CDR1 SGHVS, CDR2 FQNEAQ. V lost 3 bases and J lost 1; bases outside the gene matches: 6. This CDR3 spans 16 amino acids. Naive CD8 cells were CD45RO-negative, positively selected for CCR7, excluding terminally differentiated effector memory CD45RA+ cells. Healthy and HIV-negative, the adult donors had no recent acute infections or vaccinations. This entry belongs to a study of shared clonotypes between healthy human individuals. TCRdb keeps only in-frame clones here, not all; method: immunoSEQ multiplex PCR. The table has some 2,100,000 clones, 93% seen once.

The source is a man aged 18 to 30 in good health. Some clones in this sample may be carry-over from other donors' samples. V is TRBV7-8 and J is TRBJ2-3; 8 bases are shared with TRBD1. Sequencing input: naive CD8+ T cells from PBMCs. Here the CDR3 reads CASSFQGARGTDTQYF. CDR3 DNA: TGTGCCAGCAGCTTTCAGGGGGCAAGGGGCACAGATACGCAGTATTTT.